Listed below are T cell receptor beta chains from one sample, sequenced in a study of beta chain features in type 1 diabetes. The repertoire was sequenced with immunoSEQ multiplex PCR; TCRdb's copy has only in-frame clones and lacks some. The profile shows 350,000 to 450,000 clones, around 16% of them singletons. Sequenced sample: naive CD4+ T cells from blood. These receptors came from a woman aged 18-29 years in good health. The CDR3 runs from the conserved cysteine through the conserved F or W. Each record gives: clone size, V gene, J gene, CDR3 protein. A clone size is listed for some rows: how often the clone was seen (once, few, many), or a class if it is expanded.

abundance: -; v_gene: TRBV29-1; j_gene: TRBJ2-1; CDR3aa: CSVVGQSSYNEQFF
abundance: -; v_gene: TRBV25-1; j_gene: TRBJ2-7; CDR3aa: CASSNPGSYYEQYF
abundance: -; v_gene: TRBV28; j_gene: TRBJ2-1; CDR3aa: CASSPTSGNYNEQFF
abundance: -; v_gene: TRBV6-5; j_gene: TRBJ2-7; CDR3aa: CASSMASFLQQYF
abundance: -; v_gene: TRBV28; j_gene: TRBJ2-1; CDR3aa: CASSPETSGKGGNEQFF
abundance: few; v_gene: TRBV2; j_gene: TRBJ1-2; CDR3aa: CAGLSTGSRGYTF
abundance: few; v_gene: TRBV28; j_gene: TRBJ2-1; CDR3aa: CASSTGGPYNEQFF
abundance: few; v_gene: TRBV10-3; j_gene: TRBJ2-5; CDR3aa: CAISDGQRETQYF
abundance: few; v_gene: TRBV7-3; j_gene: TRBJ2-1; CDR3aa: CASSLTAGENEQFF
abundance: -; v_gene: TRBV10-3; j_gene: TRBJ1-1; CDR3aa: CAITGTTMNTEAFF
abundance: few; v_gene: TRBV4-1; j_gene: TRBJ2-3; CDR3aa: CASSQEGGFGGTDTQYF
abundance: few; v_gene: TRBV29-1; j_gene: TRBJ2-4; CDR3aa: CSVEDGQGVDIQYF
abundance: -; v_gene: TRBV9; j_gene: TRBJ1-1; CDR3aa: CASSVAMNTEAFF
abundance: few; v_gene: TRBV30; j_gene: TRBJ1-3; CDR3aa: CAWSRGLSSGNTIYF
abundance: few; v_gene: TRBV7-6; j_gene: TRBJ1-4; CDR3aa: CASSLGRTSNEKLFF
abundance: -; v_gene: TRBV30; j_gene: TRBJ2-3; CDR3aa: CASISGGLAGLNTQYF
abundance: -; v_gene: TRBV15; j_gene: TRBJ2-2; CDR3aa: CATSRSGLYTGELFF
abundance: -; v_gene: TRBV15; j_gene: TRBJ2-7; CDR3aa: CATSSPPQLAGVSYEQYF
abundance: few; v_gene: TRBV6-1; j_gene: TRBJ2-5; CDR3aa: CASRTSGQETQYF
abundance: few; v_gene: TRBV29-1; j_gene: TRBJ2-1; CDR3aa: CSVAGLAGRSYNEQFF
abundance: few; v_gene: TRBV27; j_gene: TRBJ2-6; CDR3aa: CASSSLGTGTRANVLTF
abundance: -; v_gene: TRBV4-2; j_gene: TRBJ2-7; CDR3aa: CASSQPSRVFDSYEQYF
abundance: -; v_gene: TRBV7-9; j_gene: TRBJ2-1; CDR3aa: CASSLVLPVNEQFF
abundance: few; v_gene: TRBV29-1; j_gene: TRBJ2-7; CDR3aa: CSVLKQGRNEQYF
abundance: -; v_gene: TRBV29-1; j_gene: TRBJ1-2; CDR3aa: CSVEERQGNYGYTF
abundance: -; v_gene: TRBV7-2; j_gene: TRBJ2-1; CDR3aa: CASSLVGNLGDNEQFF
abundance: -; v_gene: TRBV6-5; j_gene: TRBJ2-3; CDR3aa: CASSYGGGSTDTQYF
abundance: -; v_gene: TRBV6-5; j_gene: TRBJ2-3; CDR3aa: CASRSLAGLTDTQYF
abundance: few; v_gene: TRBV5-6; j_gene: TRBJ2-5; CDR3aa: CASSLGGRGETQYF
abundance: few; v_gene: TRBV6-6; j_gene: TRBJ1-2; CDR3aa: CASRATGDLPYGYTF
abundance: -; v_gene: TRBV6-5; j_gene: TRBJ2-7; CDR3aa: CASSYPGQAHYEQYF
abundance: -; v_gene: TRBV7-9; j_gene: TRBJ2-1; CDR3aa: CASSRLGGTPTSGRVEQFF
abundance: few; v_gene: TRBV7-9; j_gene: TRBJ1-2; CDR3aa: CASSPTGYGYTF
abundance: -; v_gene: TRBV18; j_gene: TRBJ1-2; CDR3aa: CASSPEGRNYGYTF
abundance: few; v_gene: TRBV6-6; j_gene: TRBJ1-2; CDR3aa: CASSGTGKVGYTF
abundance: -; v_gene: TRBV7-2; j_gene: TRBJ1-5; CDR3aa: CASSLGGRGPQPQHF